These T cell receptor beta chains were read from a single sample in a study of cytomegalovirus exposure and HLA in healthy donors. Profiling relied on immunoSEQ multiplex PCR, and the TCRdb table lists in-frame clones only, not all of them. In all, the sample yields just over 40,000 clones. The specimen was PBMCs. These receptors all stem from a man younger than 40 in good health and CMV-seronegative. CDR3s include the opening cysteine and the closing phenylalanine or tryptophan. D genes are given only for firm matches.

d_gene,v_gene,j_gene,CDR3aa,CDR3nt
-,TRBV7-9,TRBJ1-2,CASSTPRGGNYGYTF,TGTGCCAGCAGCACTCCGAGGGGGGGCAACTATGGCTACACCTTC
-,TRBV28,TRBJ1-4,CASSLLGITNEKLFF,TGTGCCAGCAGCTTACTCGGTATCACTAATGAAAAACTGTTTTTT
-,TRBV19,TRBJ2-3,CASSSGTRGRTDTQYF,TGTGCCAGTAGTTCTGGGACAAGGGGTCGCACAGATACGCAGTATTTT
TRBD2,TRBV5-1,TRBJ2-1,CASSVLAGGSYNEQFF,TGCGCCAGCAGCGTACTAGCGGGGGGGTCCTACAATGAGCAGTTCTTC
-,TRBV19,TRBJ1-5,CASSAYRSSNQHQHF,TGTGCCAGTAGTGCTTACAGGAGTAGCAATCAGCACCAGCATTTT
TRBD2,TRBV5-4,TRBJ2-1,CASSSGTSETDNEQFF,TGTGCCAGCAGCTCCGGGACTAGCGAGACCGACAATGAGCAGTTCTTC
-,TRBV27,TRBJ2-3,CASSSRGVFGDTQYF,TGTGCCAGCAGTTCTCGCGGAGTCTTTGGAGATACGCAGTATTTT
TRBD2,TRBV10-3,TRBJ2-2,CAIRATAGQNTGELFF,TGTGCCATCAGAGCAACAGCGGGGCAAAACACCGGGGAGCTGTTTTTT
TRBD1,TRBV5-4,TRBJ1-1,CASSLQGADEAFF,TGTGCCAGCAGCCTACAGGGGGCTGATGAAGCTTTCTTT
TRBD1,TRBV27,TRBJ1-5,CASSLTGMGNQPQHF,TGTGCCAGCAGTTTGACAGGGATGGGCAATCAGCCCCAGCATTTT
-,TRBV5-1,TRBJ2-2,CASSSSTTYTGELFF,TGCGCCAGCAGTTCCTCGACAACCTACACCGGGGAGCTGTTTTTT
-,TRBV6-5,TRBJ2-7,CASTPKYFSYEQYF,TGTGCCAGCACCCCGAAGTACTTCTCCTACGAGCAGTACTTC
-,TRBV6-5,TRBJ1-1,CASSYSGGLAFF,TGTGCCAGCAGTTACAGTGGGGGCTTAGCTTTCTTT
TRBD1,TRBV2,TRBJ2-7,CASSGRNRGPGGSYEQYF,TGTGCCAGCAGTGGAAGGAACAGGGGCCCGGGCGGGTCCTACGAGCAGTACTTC
-,TRBV10-2,TRBJ2-7,CASSESGSYEQYF,TGCGCCAGCAGTGAAAGCGGCTCCTACGAGCAGTACTTC
TRBD2,TRBV5-1,TRBJ2-1,CASSFSRGSLNEQFF,TGCGCCAGCAGCTTCTCTCGCGGGAGTTTGAATGAGCAGTTCTTC
TRBD1,TRBV19,TRBJ2-5,CASNKQGALETQYF,TGTGCCAGTAATAAACAGGGGGCATTAGAGACCCAGTACTTC
TRBD2,TRBV7-2,TRBJ2-7,CASSFGLAGYEQYF,TGTGCCAGCAGCTTCGGACTAGCGGGGTACGAGCAGTACTTC
-,TRBV5-1,TRBJ1-5,CASSLARYRGAHQPQHF,TGCGCCAGCAGCTTGGCACGTTATCGGGGGGCCCATCAGCCCCAGCATTTT
-,TRBV27,TRBJ1-2,CASSPRENLYGYTF,TGTGCCAGCAGCCCGAGGGAAAACCTCTATGGCTACACCTTC
-,TRBV25-1,TRBJ2-7,CASRGDQFYEQYF,TGTGCCAGCAGAGGAGATCAGTTCTACGAGCAGTACTTC
TRBD2,TRBV4-3,TRBJ2-1,CASSQEEMLAGPSYNEQFF,TGCGCCAGCAGCCAAGAGGAGATGCTAGCGGGGCCCAGTTACAATGAGCAGTTCTTC
-,TRBV6-1,TRBJ1-6,CASSEDGLGGNSPLHF,TGTGCCAGCAGTGAAGACGGTCTGGGAGGCAATTCACCCCTCCACTTT
-,TRBV5-8,TRBJ2-3,CASSQSGTGSIDTQYF,TGTGCCAGCAGCCAAAGTGGAACAGGGAGCATAGATACGCAGTATTTT
-,TRBV12-5,TRBJ2-2,CASGLPPTVNTGELFF,TGTGCTAGTGGTTTGCCGCCGACAGTTAACACCGGGGAGCTGTTTTTT
-,TRBV19,TRBJ2-2,CASSTPGHSNTGELFF,TGTGCCAGTAGTACTCCGGGACATTCGAACACCGGGGAGCTGTTTTTT
TRBD1,TRBV4-1,TRBJ1-3,CASSQGDRDRNTIYF,TGCGCCAGCAGCCAAGGCGACAGGGACCGAAACACCATATATTTT
-,TRBV21-1,TRBJ1-1,CASSPPGQTMNTEAFF,TGTGCCAGCAGCCCTCCGGGACAGACCATGAACACTGAAGCTTTCTTT
TRBD1,TRBV30,TRBJ1-6,CAWSSTGTYNSPLHF,TGTGCCTGGAGTTCGACAGGGACCTATAATTCACCCCTCCACTTT
TRBD1,TRBV30,TRBJ2-5,CAWSPGQGIQETQYF,TGTGCCTGGAGTCCCGGACAGGGAATACAAGAGACCCAGTACTTC
-,TRBV5-1,TRBJ2-3,CASSLLTTDTQYF,TGCGCCAGCAGCTTGCTAACCACAGATACGCAGTATTTT
TRBD1,TRBV6-1,TRBJ2-7,CASRGQGNTYEQYF,TGTGCCAGCAGGGGACAGGGTAACACCTACGAGCAGTACTTC
-,TRBV5-1,TRBJ1-4,CASSWTTTNEKLFF,TGCGCCAGCAGCTGGACAACAACTAATGAAAAACTGTTTTTT
-,TRBV6-5,TRBJ1-1,CASSYLGGTEAFF,TGTGCCAGCAGTTACCTCGGGGGCACTGAAGCTTTCTTT
-,TRBV6-1,TRBJ2-1,CASSLTGYDNEQFF,TGTGCCAGCAGTTTGACAGGCTACGACAATGAGCAGTTCTTC
-,TRBV2,TRBJ2-2,CASSAGRNTGELFF,TGTGCCAGCAGTGCGGGTAGAAACACCGGGGAGCTGTTTTTT
TRBD2,TRBV15,TRBJ2-3,CATSRETSGRAEYF,TGTGCCACCAGCAGGGAGACTAGCGGGAGGGCCGAGTATTTT
-,TRBV4-3,TRBJ1-5,CASSQDLGGYQPQHF,TGCGCCAGCAGCCAAGATCTAGGGGGTTATCAGCCCCAGCATTTT
-,TRBV15,TRBJ1-1,CATSRGSGGEWNTEAFF,TGTGCCACCAGCAGAGGGTCTGGTGGGGAGTGGAACACTGAAGCTTTCTTT
-,TRBV27,TRBJ2-7,CASSLTPGYIEQYF,TGTGCCAGCAGTTTAACTCCAGGGTATATAGAGCAGTACTTC
TRBD2,TRBV9,TRBJ2-7,CASSAGASGGVYEQYF,TGTGCCAGCAGCGCCGGAGCAAGCGGGGGGGTTTACGAGCAGTACTTC
TRBD1,TRBV4-1,TRBJ1-1,CASGTGPLAAGTIKF,TGCGCCTCCGGGACAGGGCCTTTGGCTGCCGGGACCATTAAGTTT
TRBD1,TRBV25-1,TRBJ2-7,CASSAPRDRAYEQYF,TGTGCCAGCAGTGCCCCGAGGGACAGGGCCTACGAGCAGTACTTC
TRBD1,TRBV5-1,TRBJ1-4,CASSSTGQGAWEKLFF,TGCGCCAGCAGCTCTACCGGACAGGGGGCATGGGAAAAACTGTTTTTT
TRBD1,TRBV30,TRBJ1-1,CALDTRGRVRAFF,TGTGCCTTAGATACCAGGGGGCGCGTTCGGGCTTTCTTT
TRBD1,TRBV7-9,TRBJ1-5,CASSLGTGINQPQHF,TGTGCCAGCAGCTTAGGGACAGGCATCAATCAGCCCCAGCATTTT
TRBD2,TRBV19,TRBJ2-3,CASSPRGSGRARTDTQYF,TGTGCCAGTAGTCCCCGGGGTAGCGGGAGGGCCCGCACAGATACGCAGTATTTT
TRBD2,TRBV6-4,TRBJ2-3,CASSEGGGATDTQYF,TGTGCCAGCAGTGAAGGCGGGGGGGCCACAGATACGCAGTATTTT
-,TRBV19,TRBJ1-2,CASREGIIDGYTF,TGTGCCAGTCGGGAGGGTATTATTGATGGCTACACCTTC